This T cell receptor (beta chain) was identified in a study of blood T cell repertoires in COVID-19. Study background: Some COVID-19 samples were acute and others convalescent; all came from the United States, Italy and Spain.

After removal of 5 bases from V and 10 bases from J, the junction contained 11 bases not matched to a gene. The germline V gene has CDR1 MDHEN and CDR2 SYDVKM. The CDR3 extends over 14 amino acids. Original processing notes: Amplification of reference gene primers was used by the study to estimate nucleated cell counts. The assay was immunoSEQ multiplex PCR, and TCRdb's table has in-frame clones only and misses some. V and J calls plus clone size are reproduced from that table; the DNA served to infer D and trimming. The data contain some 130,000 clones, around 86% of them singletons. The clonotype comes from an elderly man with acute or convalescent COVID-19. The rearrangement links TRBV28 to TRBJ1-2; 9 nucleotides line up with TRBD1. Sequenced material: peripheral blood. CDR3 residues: CASSPGTGYLDYTF. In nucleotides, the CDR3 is TGTGCCAGCAGTCCGGGGACAGGGTATCTAGACTACACCTTC.